These 22 T cell receptor beta chains came from one sample sequenced in a study of CD8+ T cells in alopecia areata. Extraction of RNA preceded its reverse transcription into cDNA, which served as the sequencing template. Some clones are missing from TCRdb's copy, which holds only in-frame ones; the method was immunoSEQ multiplex PCR. The top ten hold roughly 12% of the sample, which has around 200,000 clones, roughly 64% seen once. Described treatment: oral pan-JAK inhibitor, 5-10 mg twice daily. The sample here was CD8+ T cells sorted from blood, taken at week 24, from a patient treated with tofacitinib. These receptors were obtained from a human donor with alopecia areata.

This clone has more than one count but fewer than ten. J is TRBJ2-7 and V is TRBV7-9; 11 bases are a match to TRBD1. Trimming cost V 4 bases and J 5 bases; bases outside gene matches: 4. This CDR3 contains 14 residues. Looked up from germline, CDR1 is SEHNR and CDR2 is FQNEAQ (reference sequence). The CDR3 reads CASSSGQGAHEQYF. Written as DNA, the CDR3 is TGTGCCAGCAGCTCCGGACAGGGGGCACACGAGCAGTACTTC.

The J gene is TRBJ2-5, the V gene TRBV13, with D perhaps matching TRBD1 or TRBD2 (6 bases each). V shed 3 bases and J shed 5 bases, with 10 bases lying between them. The CDR3 has 13 residues. The germline V gene encodes CDR1 PRHDT and CDR2 FYEKMQ (reference sequence). CDR3 region: CASSFGGWETQYF. The CDR3 region has the DNA TGTGCCAGCAGCTTCGGGGGCTGGGAGACCCAGTACTTC.

The chain uses TRBV5-1 and TRBJ2-7; D ambiguous. V gave up 0 bases and J gave up 2 bases, with 12 bases separating them. From germline, CDR1 is SGHRS and CDR2 YFSETQ. The CDR3 sequence is 15 residues long. This CDR3 is CASSLVVGDTYEQYF. The CDR3 DNA follows: TGCGCCAGCAGCTTGGTGGTTGGGGATACCTACGAGCAGTACTTC.

This clone was detected only a few times. This chain uses TRBV5-6 with TRBJ2-3, with D possibly TRBD1 on 6 matching bases. The germline V and J ends were trimmed by 0 bases and 1 base, with 6 bases remaining between them. CDR3 size: 14 residues. Germline CDR1 and CDR2: SGHDT and YYEEEE. The CDR3 region has the DNA TGTGCCAGCAGCTTGGGGACAGGCACAGATACGCAGTATTTT. It yields the protein CASSLGTGTDTQYF.

This chain links TRBV4-1 with TRBJ1-4; 9 nucleotides line up with TRBD1. The CDR3 contains 18 residues. Trimming cost V 0 bases and J 6 bases; bases outside gene matches: 11. The germline V gene has CDR1 MGHRA and CDR2 YSYEKL. The CDR3 region has the DNA TGCGCCAGCAGCCAAGAGCCCTTCCCGGGACAGGGACATGAAAAACTGTTTTTT. Encoded protein: CASSQEPFPGQGHEKLFF.

This clone was observed a handful of times. V is TRBV2 and J is TRBJ2-2; D gene unclear. Per the germline V gene, CDR1 is SNHLY and CDR2 is FYNNEI. V lost 4 bases and J lost 6, with 6 bases in between. The CDR3 covers 12 residues. The CDR3 nucleotides are TGTGCCAGCAGTGGGCGTCCCGGGGAGCTGTTTTTT. Translated, it gives CASSGRPGELFF.

J is TRBJ2-3 and V is TRBV4-2; no definite D call. V was cut by 4 bases and J by 0 bases, with 8 bases left in between. The length of the CDR3 is 14 residues. Germline values: CDR1 LGHNA, CDR2 YNFKEQ. CDR3 in DNA: TGTGCCAGCAGCCCTCGCTCTAGCACAGATACGCAGTATTTT. Amino acids: CASSPRSSTDTQYF.

The CDR3 nucleotides are TGTGCCTGGAGTGTGGGTGGGGGGGCCACAGATACGCAGTATTTT. It specifies CAWSVGGGATDTQYF. The rearrangement joins TRBV30 to TRBJ2-3, with D perhaps TRBD2 (7 bases). V was clipped by 0 bases and J by 2 bases, with 12 bases between them. The V gene's germline CDR1 is GTSNPN and CDR2 SVGIG (reference sequence). The CDR3 loop spans 15 amino acids.

The chain combines TRBV5-1 with TRBJ2-5; 7 bases line up with TRBD2. This CDR3 comprises 16 residues. Germline CDR1 SGHRS, CDR2 YFSETQ. The V and J ends lost 0 bases and 0 bases, in that order; junction bases with no gene match: 5. The CDR3 region is CASSLAIAGDQETQYF. For the CDR3, the DNA is TGCGCCAGCAGCTTGGCCATCGCGGGGGACCAAGAGACCCAGTACTTC.

This clone was picked up a small number of times. The J gene is TRBJ2-6, the V gene TRBV4-2; no firm D call. There are 14 residues in the CDR3. The V gene's germline CDR1 is LGHNA and CDR2 YNFKEQ. V lost 6 bases, J lost 1 base, and 7 bases lay in between. This chain's CDR3 is CASSGESGANVLTF. DNA of the CDR3: TGTGCCAGCAGTGGGGAATCTGGGGCCAACGTCCTGACTTTC.

This chain connects TRBV2 to TRBJ2-1; D is uncertain. Per the germline V gene, CDR1 is SNHLY and CDR2 is FYNNEI. V lost 7 bases, J lost 5 bases, and 9 bases lay in between. This CDR3 has 12 residues. The CDR3 loop is CASNQPNNEQFF. CDR3 in DNA: TGTGCCAGCAACCAACCTAACAATGAGCAGTTCTTC.

The V gene is TRBV7-9, the J gene TRBJ2-5, with D possibly TRBD1 on 6 matching bases. The ends were cut back, 4 bases at V and 5 bases at J, with 8 bases in the middle. Germline V gene lookup returns CDR1 SEHNR and CDR2 FQNEAQ (reference sequence). The CDR3 has 12 amino acids. The CDR3, as DNA: TGTGCCAGCAGCTCCACAGGGGAGACCCAGTACTTC. It translates to CASSSTGETQYF. The complete variable domain, with remaining parts taken from reference TRBV7-9 and TRBJ2-5, reads DTGVSQNPRHKITKRGQNVTFRCDPISEHNRLYWYRQTLGQGPEFLTYFQNEAQLEKSRLLSDRFSAERPKGSFSTLEIQRTEQGDSAMYLCASSSTGETQYFGPGTRLLVL.

This clone has more than one count but fewer than ten. The chain combines TRBV2 with TRBJ2-7; 8 nucleotides match TRBD2. The CDR3 sequence is 15 residues long. The V and J ends lost 4 bases and 2 bases, in that order; junction bases with no gene match: 7. Germline loops: CDR1 SNHLY, CDR2 FYNNEI. The CDR3 region has the DNA TGTGCCAGCAGTGTTACTAGCGGAACAACCTACGAGCAGTACTTC. Residues: CASSVTSGTTYEQYF.

The rearrangement uses TRBV5-1 and TRBJ2-1, with D hard to call. Germline loops: CDR1 SGHRS, CDR2 YFSETQ. The CDR3 is made up of 15 amino acids. V was clipped by 0 bases and J by 6 bases, with 13 bases between them. Here the CDR3 DNA reads TGCGCCAGCAGCTTGGACCGATATACCTCCAATGAGCAGTTCTTC. This sequence encodes CASSLDRYTSNEQFF.

V usage is TRBV5-6 and J usage is TRBJ2-7, with D unresolved. CDR1 SGHDT and CDR2 YYEEEE come from the germline V gene. The CDR3 spans 11 residues. V lost 4 bases and J 5 bases, leaving 7 bases between the germline ends. In nucleotides, the CDR3 is TGTGCCAGCAGCGGAAGTGACGAGCAGTACTTC. Protein: CASSGSDEQYF.

This clone was found a few times. The rearrangement links TRBV7-9 to TRBJ1-1; D might be TRBD1 (6 bases). V was trimmed by 3 bases and J by 8 bases, leaving 10 bases between them. Germline assignment: CDR1 SEHNR and CDR2 FQNEAQ (reference sequence). There are 12 residues in the CDR3. The CDR3 spells CASSFRQGEAFF. The DNA for the CDR3 is TGTGCCAGCAGCTTTCGGCAGGGGGAAGCTTTCTTT.

The CDR3 sequence: CSVERGDEQFF. The CDR3 DNA follows: TGCAGCGTTGAGAGGGGAGATGAGCAGTTCTTC. The chain links TRBV29-1 to TRBJ2-1; D may match TRBD1 or TRBD2 (5 bases each). This CDR3 contains 11 residues. Germline-derived CDR1 and CDR2 are SQVTM and ANQGSEA. The V gene lost 3 bases and the J gene lost 8 bases, with 8 bases spanning the gap.

J is TRBJ2-3 and V is TRBV13; a weak D match, TRBD1 (5 bases). The CDR3 sequence is 13 residues long. Germline loops: CDR1 PRHDT, CDR2 FYEKMQ (reference sequence). V was pared by 8 bases and J by 2 bases, with 11 bases between. Here the CDR3 DNA reads TGTGCCAGCGGCGACAGCCCCACAGATACGCAGTATTTT. This sequence encodes CASGDSPTDTQYF.

CDR3 region: CASSDPREQYF. The CDR3 DNA reads TGTGCCAGCAGCGATCCAAGGGAGCAGTACTTC. The chain carries TRBV7-9 and TRBJ2-7; D remains ambiguous. The CDR3 consists of 11 residues. Between the trimmed V and J ends, which lost 5 bases and 7 bases, there was a span of 9 bases. Germline values: CDR1 SEHNR, CDR2 FQNEAQ (reference sequence).

This clone was observed a few times. V usage is TRBV29-1 and J usage is TRBJ1-5, with no clear D. Deletions cut 4 bases from V and 0 bases from J, with 7 bases between. This CDR3 comprises 13 residues. Germline CDR1 and CDR2: SQVTM and ANQGSEA. The CDR3 coding sequence is TGCAGCGTTGGCCAGGATAGCAATCAGCCCCAGCATTTT. Translated, it gives CSVGQDSNQPQHF.

The rearrangement joins TRBV5-6 to TRBJ1-2; no firm D call. The CDR3 runs 14 residues. In germline, CDR1 is SGHDT, CDR2 YYEEEE. V gave up 2 bases and J gave up 1 base, with 9 bases separating them. In DNA form, the CDR3 reads TGTGCCAGCAGCTTAAGGACGAGTAACTATGGCTACACCTTC. Its protein is CASSLRTSNYGYTF.

Concerning this clone: Compared with germline, one end of the junction differs, possibly owing to a read error. The chain combines TRBV27 with TRBJ1-4; perhaps TRBD1 as D (5 bases). Per germline, CDR1 MNHEY and CDR2 SMNVEV (reference sequence). The CDR3 covers 15 residues. CDR3 amino acids: CASTQGAETIEKLFF. Written as DNA, the CDR3 is TGTGCCAGCACCCAAGGGGCAGAAACTATTGAAAAACTGTTTTTT.